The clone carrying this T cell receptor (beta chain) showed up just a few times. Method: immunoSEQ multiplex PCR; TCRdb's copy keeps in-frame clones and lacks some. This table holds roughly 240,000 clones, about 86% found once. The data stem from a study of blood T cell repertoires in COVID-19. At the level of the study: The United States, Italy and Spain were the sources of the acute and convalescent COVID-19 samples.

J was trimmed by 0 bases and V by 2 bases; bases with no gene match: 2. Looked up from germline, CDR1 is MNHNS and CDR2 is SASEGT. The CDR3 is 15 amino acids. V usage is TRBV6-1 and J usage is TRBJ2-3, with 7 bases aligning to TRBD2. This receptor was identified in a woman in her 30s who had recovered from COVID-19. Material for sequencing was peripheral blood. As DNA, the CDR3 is TGTGCCAGCAGTGAATGGGGGGGGAGCACAGATACGCAGTATTTT. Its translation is CASSEWGGSTDTQYF.